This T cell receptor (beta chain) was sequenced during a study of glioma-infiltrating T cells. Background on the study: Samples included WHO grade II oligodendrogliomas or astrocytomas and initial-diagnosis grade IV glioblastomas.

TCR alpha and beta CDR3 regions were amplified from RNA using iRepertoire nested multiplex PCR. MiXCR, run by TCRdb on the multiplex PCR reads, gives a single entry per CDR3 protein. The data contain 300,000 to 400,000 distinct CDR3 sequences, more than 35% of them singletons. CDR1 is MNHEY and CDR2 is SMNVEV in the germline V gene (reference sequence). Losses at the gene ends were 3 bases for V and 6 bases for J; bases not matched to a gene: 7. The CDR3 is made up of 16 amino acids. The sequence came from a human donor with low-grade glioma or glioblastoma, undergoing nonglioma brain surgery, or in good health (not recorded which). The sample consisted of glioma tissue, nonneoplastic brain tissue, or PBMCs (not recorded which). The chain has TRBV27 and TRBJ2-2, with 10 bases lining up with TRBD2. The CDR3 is CASSFYLGTSAGELFF. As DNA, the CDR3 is TGTGCCAGCAGTTTTTACCTCGGGACTAGCGCCGGGGAGCTGTTTTTT.